The clone carrying this TCR beta chain was seen at least ten times. Its antigen is undetermined. CDR3 regions were amplified by Arm-PCR using iRepertoire HTBI primers to build TCR beta libraries. TCRdb recomputed calls from the multiplex PCR reads with MiXCR, one row per CDR3 protein. The sample carries over 350,000 distinct CDR3 sequences, 20% recorded once. The CDR3 covers 13 residues. V was cut by 7 bases and J by 5 bases, with 14 bases left in between. This record comes from a study of regulatory T cells in long-lasting Graves disease. As for time point: persistent/refractory GD, antithyroid drugs over 5 years with positive TRAb. With RNA extracted from PBMCs as input, the TCR library was made. In Xi'an, China, an endocrinology department was the source of patients. General observations from the study: Persistent Graves' patients had lower TCR diversity than newly diagnosed ones.

This sequence joins TRBV12-3 or TRBV12-4 and TRBJ1-1; a weak D match, TRBD1 (5 bases). The specimen was peripheral blood mononuclear cells (PBMCs), collected when the disease was refractory, from a patient treated with antithyroid drugs. This clonotype originated in a female donor with Graves disease. CDR3 in amino acids: CASTESPGTEAFF. CDR3 bases: TGTGCCAGCACCGAATCCCCAGGGACTGAAGCTTTCTTT.